This TCR beta chain stems from a study of early T cells in non-severe SARS-CoV-2 infection. TCRdb reprocessed the 5' RACE reads via MiXCR and lists one record per CDR3 protein. The data show roughly 40,000 distinct CDR3 sequences, roughly 6.2% seen once. V gave up 6 bases and J gave up 15 bases; unmatched junction bases: 11. This CDR3 region has 11 residues. CDR1 is DFQATT and CDR2 is SNEGSKA in the germline V gene (reference sequence). There are many counts of this clonotype. The gene calls are TRBV20-1 and TRBJ2-1, with 7 bases lining up with TRBD1. Sequenced here: whole blood, sampled at baseline. The receptor's source is an adult who was a healthcare worker with PCR-confirmed SARS-CoV-2 infection or an uninfected control (not recorded which). This chain's CDR3 is CSAPREGASFF. CDR3 nucleotides: TGCAGTGCCCCCAGAGAGGGGGCGTCGTTCTTC.